The clone carrying this TCR beta chain was seen once. The record originates from a study of shared clonotypes between healthy human individuals. CDR1 is MDHEN and CDR2 is SYDVKM in the germline V gene. This CDR3 has 14 residues. V was clipped by 2 bases and J by 0 bases, with 5 bases between them. Sequenced by immunoSEQ multiplex PCR; TCRdb stores in-frame clones only, minus some. The sample records roughly 1.4 million clones, approximately 98.5% being singletons. The receptor was isolated from a man younger than 45 in good health. J is TRBJ1-3 and V is TRBV28; D call uncertain. The specimen was naive CD4+ T cells sorted from blood. Documented subset: CD45RA+ positively selected. The CDR3 sequence: CASSLRDSGNTIYF. The CDR3 DNA reads TGTGCCAGCAGTTTACGGGACTCTGGAAACACCATATATTTT.